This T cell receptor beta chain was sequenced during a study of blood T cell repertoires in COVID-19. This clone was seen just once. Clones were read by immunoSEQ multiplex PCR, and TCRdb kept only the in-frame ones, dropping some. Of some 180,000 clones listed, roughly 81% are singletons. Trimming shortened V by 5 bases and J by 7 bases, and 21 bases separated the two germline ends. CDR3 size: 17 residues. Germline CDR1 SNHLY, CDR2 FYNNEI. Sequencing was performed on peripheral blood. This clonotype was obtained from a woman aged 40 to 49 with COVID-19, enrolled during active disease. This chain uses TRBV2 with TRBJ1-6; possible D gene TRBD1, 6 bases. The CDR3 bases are TGTGCCAGCAGTACCAGACGGGACACCTTGGGGAATTCACCCCTCCACTTT. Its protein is CASSTRRDTLGNSPLHF.